The next 14 T cell receptor beta chains were all read from a single sample in a study of T cells in Graves' hyperthyroidism and ophthalmopathy. RNA transcripts served as the template for amplifying TCR beta CDR3 regions. Carried out on the TCR CDR3, a first-round RT-PCR used the HTBI primer set. TCRdb fed the multiplex PCR reads into MiXCR, producing one record per CDR3 protein. The repertoire consists of 40,000 to 55,000 distinct CDR3 sequences, with about 52% occurring once and the leading ten covering roughly 32%. The sequencing sample was made of peripheral blood or thyroid tissue (not recorded which). The receptors derive from a woman aged 45 to 65 with Graves' hyperthyroidism.

On this clonotype itself: At one end, the junction sequence differs from germline, possibly due to a read error. V usage is TRBV9 and J usage is TRBJ2-6, with D perhaps matching TRBD1 (5 bases). The germline CDR1 and CDR2 sequences are SGDLS and YYNGEE. The CDR3 consists of 15 residues. In DNA, the CDR3 is TGTGCCAGCAGCGTAGAAGGGAATGGGGCCTACGTCCCGACTTTC. Residues: CASSVEGNGAYVPTF.

In this sample, this clonotype turned up many times. The junction and the germline gene differ at one end; a read error may be behind it. The J gene is TRBJ1-1, the V gene TRBV9; the match to TRBD1 covers 7 bases. The CDR3 covers 11 residues. Germline V gene lookup returns CDR1 SGDLS and CDR2 YYNGEE. For the CDR3, the DNA is TGTGCCAGCAGCGACCCGGGACAGATGGGCTTT. It translates to CASSDPGQMGF.

The table lists this clonotype with many counts. This chain connects TRBV5-6 to TRBJ1-6; no firm D call. V was trimmed by 1 base and J by 4 bases, leaving 6 bases between them. Germline values: CDR1 SGHDT, CDR2 YYEEEE. The CDR3 sequence is 14 residues long. CDR3 region: CASSLPPYNSPLHF. CDR3 nucleotide sequence: TGTGCCAGCAGCTTGCCGCCTTATAATTCACCCCTCCACTTT.

This clonotype has at least ten counts. This sequence joins TRBV4-3 and TRBJ2-7; 9 bases match TRBD1. CDR3 length: 18 residues. CDR1 and CDR2 (germline): LGHNA, YSLEER. With V trimmed by 0 bases and J by 0 bases, 9 bases remained unmatched. The CDR3 spells CASSQDFWTGATSYEQYF. In DNA, the CDR3 is TGCGCCAGCAGCCAAGATTTCTGGACAGGGGCCACCTCCTACGAGCAGTACTTC.

There are many counts of this clonotype. The V and J genes are TRBV10-2 and TRBJ2-5; 10 nucleotides line up with TRBD2. This CDR3 has 14 amino acids. V lost 8 bases, J lost 5 bases, and 8 bases stayed unmatched. CDR1 is WSHSY, CDR2 SAAADI, per germline. This CDR3 reads CASQPLAGAETQYF. CDR3 bases: TGCGCCAGCCAGCCCCTAGCGGGAGCTGAGACCCAGTACTTC.

This clonotype was seen repeatedly, ten times or more. A clone one base away is much larger, so this may be a read error. The CDR3 does not end in the conserved phenylalanine or tryptophan, so this is likely a read error. V and J are TRBV5-4 and TRBJ1-1; 7 bases map to TRBD1. Germline values: CDR1 SGHNT, CDR2 YYREEE (reference sequence). The CDR3 loop spans 15 amino acids. J gave up 0 bases and V 1 base, and 3 bases lay outside the gene matches. CDR3 amino acids: CASSLKGQLNTEAFL. In nucleotides, the CDR3 is TGTGCCAGCAGCTTGAAGGGACAGCTGAACACTGAAGCTTTCCTT.

There are many counts of this clonotype. CDR3 in amino acids: CASSPLPGQKQHF. CDR3 coding DNA: TGCGCCAGCAGCCCGCTCCCGGGACAGAAACAGCATTTT. This sequence joins TRBV4-1 and TRBJ1-5, with 7 positions matching TRBD1. Unmatched junction bases numbered 10, after V lost 4 bases and J lost 13 bases. The CDR3 runs to 13 residues. Germline V CDR1 and CDR2: MGHRA, YSYEKL.

The rearrangement links TRBV27 to TRBJ2-3; 8 bases map to TRBD2. Losses at the gene ends were 6 bases for V and 3 bases for J; bases not matched to a gene: 2. The CDR3 covers 13 residues. The germline CDR1 and CDR2 sequences are MNHEY and SMNVEV (reference sequence). DNA of the CDR3: TGTGCCAGCAGCGGACTAGCTACAGATACGCAGTATTTT. This sequence encodes CASSGLATDTQYF.

This chain uses TRBV20-1 with TRBJ2-3, with 8 bases fitting TRBD2. The ends lost 0 bases at V and 8 bases at J; junction bases unmatched: 10. CDR1 is DFQATT and CDR2 is SNEGSKA in the germline V gene (reference sequence). This CDR3 region has 15 residues. CDR3 sequence: CSARDIGTSLSTQYF. The CDR3 DNA follows: TGCAGTGCTAGAGATATAGGGACTAGTTTAAGTACGCAGTATTTT.

This clonotype counts as medium-sized. V usage is TRBV15 and J usage is TRBJ2-5; perhaps TRBD1 as D (6 bases). The CDR3 length is 14 residues. Between the trimmed V and J ends, which lost 3 bases and 3 bases, there was a span of 11 bases. CDR1 is LNHNV, CDR2 YYDKDF, per germline (reference sequence). The CDR3 DNA is TGTGCCACCAGCAGTTTGGACAGAGAAGAGACCCAGTACTTC. Residues: CATSSLDREETQYF.

This clonotype was found many times. This chain joins TRBV11-2 and TRBJ1-1, with D unresolved. Trimming pared 3 bases from V and 5 bases from J, leaving 16 bases between. The CDR3 extends over 15 amino acids. Germline loops: CDR1 SGHAT, CDR2 FQNNGV. The CDR3 loop reads CASSFRLDPRTEAFF. For the CDR3, the DNA is TGTGCCAGCAGCTTTCGACTGGACCCGAGAACTGAAGCTTTCTTT.

This chain connects TRBV20-1 to TRBJ2-5; 15 bases agree with TRBD2. The CDR3 has 14 residues. Looked up from germline, CDR1 is DFQATT and CDR2 is SNEGSKA (reference sequence). V lost 6 bases, J lost 5 bases, and 4 bases stayed unmatched. DNA for the CDR3: TGCAGTGCAGTGGGGACTAGCGGGGGGGAGACCCAGTACTTC. As protein: CSAVGTSGGETQYF.

This clonotype was found many times. The genes are TRBV9 and TRBJ2-7; 8 nucleotides line up with TRBD1. CDR3 length equals 15 residues. V lost 4 bases and J lost 1; bases outside the gene matches: 7. Germline assignment: CDR1 SGDLS and CDR2 YYNGEE. The CDR3 sequence is CASSTGTGNSYEQYF. As DNA, the CDR3 is TGTGCCAGCAGCACTGGGACAGGCAATTCCTACGAGCAGTACTTC.

This clonotype was recorded many times. CDR3 amino acids: CASSPFGVNGYTF. CDR3 DNA: TGTGCCAGCAGCCCTTTTGGGGTAAATGGCTACACCTTC. J is TRBJ1-2 and V is TRBV5-5; D call uncertain. Between the trimmed V and J ends, which lost 4 bases and 6 bases, there was a span of 13 bases. This CDR3 has 13 residues. CDR1 SGHKS and CDR2 YYEKEE come from the germline V gene (reference sequence).